What follows are 2 T cell receptor beta chains derived from one specimen sequenced in a study of control samples from healthy donors and cancer patients. This table comes from immunoSEQ multiplex PCR, and its TCRdb copy is limited to in-frame clones, with some not included. In the table there are approximately 100,000 clones, roughly 88% of which are singletons. Sequenced input: blood. The receptors originated from a man between 25 and 39 years old in good health.

The V gene is TRBV5-5, the J gene TRBJ2-2; 7 bases are shared with TRBD2. This CDR3 region has 17 residues. J was trimmed by 4 bases and V by 3 bases; bases with no gene match: 12. Germline V gene lookup returns CDR1 SGHKS and CDR2 YYEKEE (reference sequence). The CDR3 loop is CASSSTWAGVGTGELFF. The DNA of the CDR3 is TGTGCCAGCAGCTCCACGTGGGCGGGAGTCGGCACCGGGGAGCTGTTTTTT.

V and J are TRBV6-5 and TRBJ2-7, with D perhaps matching TRBD1 (5 bases). The germline V gene encodes CDR1 MNHEY and CDR2 SVGAGI. Trimming stripped 6 bases from V and 3 bases from J, with 18 bases between. CDR3 size: 15 residues. As DNA, the CDR3 is TGTGCCAGCAGGCCCTCCTCTGGGGCCCGCTACGAGCAGTACTTC. This gives the protein CASRPSSGARYEQYF.